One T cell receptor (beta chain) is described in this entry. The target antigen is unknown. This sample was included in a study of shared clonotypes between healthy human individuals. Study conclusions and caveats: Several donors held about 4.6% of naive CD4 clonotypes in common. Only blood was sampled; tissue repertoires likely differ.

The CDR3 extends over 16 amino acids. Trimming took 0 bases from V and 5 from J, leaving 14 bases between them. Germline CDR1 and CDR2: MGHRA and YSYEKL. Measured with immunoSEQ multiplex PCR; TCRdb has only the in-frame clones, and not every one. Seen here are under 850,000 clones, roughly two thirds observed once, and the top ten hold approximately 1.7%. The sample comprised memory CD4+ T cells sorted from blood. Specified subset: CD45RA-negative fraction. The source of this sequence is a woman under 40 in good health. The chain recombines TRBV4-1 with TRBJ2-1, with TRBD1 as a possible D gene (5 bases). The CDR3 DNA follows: TGCGCCAGCAGCCAAGACTGGGATCGACAGCACAATGAGCAGTTCTTC. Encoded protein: CASSQDWDRQHNEQFF.